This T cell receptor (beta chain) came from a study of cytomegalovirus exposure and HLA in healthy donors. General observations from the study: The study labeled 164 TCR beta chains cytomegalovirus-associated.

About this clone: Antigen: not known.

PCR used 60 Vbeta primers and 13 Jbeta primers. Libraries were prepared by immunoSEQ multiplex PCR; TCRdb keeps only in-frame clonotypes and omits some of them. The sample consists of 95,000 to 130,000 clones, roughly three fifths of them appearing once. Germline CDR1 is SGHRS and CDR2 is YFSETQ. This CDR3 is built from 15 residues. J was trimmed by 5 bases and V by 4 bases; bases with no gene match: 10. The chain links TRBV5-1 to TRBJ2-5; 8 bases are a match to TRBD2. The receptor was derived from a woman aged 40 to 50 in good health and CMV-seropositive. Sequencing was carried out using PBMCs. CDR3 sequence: CASSAIAGIDETQYF. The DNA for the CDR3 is TGCGCCAGCAGCGCTATAGCGGGAATTGACGAGACCCAGTACTTC. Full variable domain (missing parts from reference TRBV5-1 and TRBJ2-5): KAGVTQTPRYLIKTRGQQVTLSCSPISGHRSVSWYQQTPGQGLQFLFEYFSETQRNKGNFPGRFSGRQFSNSRSEMNVSTLELGDSALYLCASSAIAGIDETQYFGPGTRLLVL.